These T cell receptor beta chains were read from a single sample in a study of blood T cells in healthy people across ages. TCRdb independently ran MiXCR on the 5' RACE reads; one entry per CDR3 protein. Among 2 million or so distinct CDR3 sequences listed, less than 50% were seen once. Material: blood. These receptor sequences come from a middle-aged woman in good health. Each CDR3 is given with its conserved first and last residue. A D gene is named only where the DNA matches it firmly. A clone size is listed for some rows: how often the clone was seen (once, few, many), or a class if it is expanded.

>17|.|TRBJ1-2|TRBV11-2|.
TGTGCCAGCAGCCCACTGCCCGGGACAACCCTTGGATATGGCTACACCTTC
CASSPLPGTTLGYGYTF
>15|once|TRBJ2-1|TRBV28|.
TGTGCCAGCAGTTCCCCCCGGGGTGTTGGGAGTGAGCAGTTCTTC
CASSSPRGVGSEQFF
>17|few|TRBJ2-6|TRBV10-3|.
TGTGCCATCAGTGATAGGGACACCGATACTGGGGCCAACGTCCTGACTTTC
CAISDRDTDTGANVLTF
>15|once|TRBJ2-3|TRBV9|.
TGTGCCAGCAGCGCCGAACAGGGAACCACAGATACGCAGTATTTT
CASSAEQGTTDTQYF
>12|.|TRBJ2-7|TRBV20-1|.
TGCAGTGCTAGAGTGGACATCTACGAGCAGTACTTC
CSARVDIYEQYF
>14|few|TRBJ2-5|TRBV6-2/TRBV6-3|.
TGTGCCAGCAGGGAAAGGACAGATCAAGAGACCCAGTACTTC
CASRERTDQETQYF
>15|once|TRBJ2-6|TRBV6-2/TRBV6-3|.
TGTGCCAGCAAAAAAGAGGGGTCAGGGGCCAACGTCCTGACTTTC
CASKKEGSGANVLTF
>18|.|TRBJ2-3|TRBV4-3|.
TGCGCCAGCAGCCAAGACAGGTGGTGGGCCGTGGTAACAGATACGCAGTATTTT
CASSQDRWWAVVTDTQYF
>15|few|TRBJ2-1|TRBV11-2|TRBD1
TGTGCCAGCAGTGGCAGGGGGTACTCCTACAATGAGCAGTTCTTC
CASSGRGYSYNEQFF
>16|.|TRBJ2-1|TRBV11-2|TRBD2
TGTGCCAGCAGCTACCTAGCGGGGGGCCTATCGCTTGAGCAGTTCTTC
CASSYLAGGLSLEQFF
>15|.|TRBJ2-5|TRBV3-1|.
TGTGCCAGCAGCCAAGATCCCCTAGGCCAAGAGACCCAGTACTTC
CASSQDPLGQETQYF
>19|few|TRBJ2-6|TRBV6-5|TRBD1
TGTGCCAGCAGTTTCGGACAGGCGACGATGAGCTCTGGGGCCAACGTCCTGACTTTC
CASSFGQATMSSGANVLTF
>14|.|TRBJ2-5|TRBV13|TRBD2
TGTGCCGGCGCCTGGGGGAGGGGCCAAGAGACCCAGTACTTC
CAGAWGRGQETQYF
>16|.|TRBJ2-3|TRBV4-3|TRBD2
TGCGCCAGCAGCCTGTTTGGCGGGGGGGCCGGGGATACGCAGTATTTT
CASSLFGGGAGDTQYF
>14|.|TRBJ2-7|TRBV6-6|TRBD1
TGTGCCAGTCAGCCCGGGACAGGGGCCTACGAGCAGTACTTC
CASQPGTGAYEQYF
>14|many|TRBJ1-2|TRBV9|.
TGTGCCAGCAGCCCAGGACAGTTTAACTATGGCTACACCTTC
CASSPGQFNYGYTF
>14|few|TRBJ2-5|TRBV20-1|TRBD1
TGCAGTGCTAGAGATAGGACAGGCGAAGAGACCCAGTACTTC
CSARDRTGEETQYF
>14|.|TRBJ1-6|TRBV12-3/TRBV12-4|.
TGTGCCAGCAGGCAGACAGCCTCGGGTTCACCCCTCCACTTT
CASRQTASGSPLHF
>12|many|TRBJ2-7|TRBV18|.
TGTGCCAGCTCACCTTTGGCGGGGGAGCAGTACTTC
CASSPLAGEQYF
>15|.|TRBJ1-1|TRBV7-2|.
TGTGCCAGCAGCTTAGTGGGGCGGAAGGACACTGAAGCTTTCTTT
CASSLVGRKDTEAFF
>15|.|TRBJ1-1|TRBV7-2|.
TGTGCCAGCAGCTTTGGGAGGCAGGTTACCACTGAAGCTTTCTTT
CASSFGRQVTTEAFF
>13|.|TRBJ2-3|TRBV20-1|.
TGCACAGTAAATAGGGGGGGCACAGATACGCAGTATTTT
CTVNRGGTDTQYF
>14|few|TRBJ2-7|TRBV15|.
TGTGCCACCAGCAGACCGGACGGCTCCTACGAGCAGTACTTC
CATSRPDGSYEQYF
>13|.|TRBJ2-7|TRBV11-2|.
TGTGCCAGCAGGGATGCTTGGGACTACGAGCAGTACTTC
CASRDAWDYEQYF
>16|once|TRBJ2-7|TRBV6-1|TRBD1
TGTGCAGTACGTGCGGGACAGGGGCCCTTGTGGGACGAGCAGTACTTC
CAVRAGQGPLWDEQYF
>15|.|TRBJ2-7|TRBV6-2/TRBV6-3|TRBD2
TGTGCCAGCAGTCCGACTAGCGGGGGCGCTTGGGAGCAGTACTTC
CASSPTSGGAWEQYF
>14|few|TRBJ2-7|TRBV25-1|.
TGTGCCAGCAGTGATTCAGTTATTACCTACGAGCAGTACTTC
CASSDSVITYEQYF
>11|.|TRBJ1-2|TRBV29-1|.
TGCAGCGTTAGGGGGGGGTGCGGCTACACCTTC
CSVRGGCGYTF
>12|few|TRBJ2-3|TRBV5-1|.
TGCGCCAGCAGCTTGAAACTAGATACGCAGTATTTT
CASSLKLDTQYF
>15|few|TRBJ1-5|TRBV6-6|TRBD1
TGTGCCAGCATCTTCGAGGACAGGGGCAATCAGCCCCAGCATTTT
CASIFEDRGNQPQHF
>12|.|TRBJ2-7|TRBV4-1|TRBD2
TGCGCCAGCAGTCGGGGAGGGGACGAGCAGTACTTC
CASSRGGDEQYF
>18|few|TRBJ1-6|TRBV7-2|TRBD1
TGTGCCAGCAGCTTACAATACGACAGGAGGGACAGGGGTCCACCCCTCCACTTT
CASSLQYDRRDRGPPLHF
>13|.|TRBJ1-2|TRBV2|.
TGTGCCAGCAGTGTGGGGACACTGCCGGGCTACACCTTC
CASSVGTLPGYTF
>15|.|TRBJ2-5|TRBV5-1|.
TGCGCCAGCAGCTTGGTTCCTAGCCTCCAAGAGACCCAGTACTTC
CASSLVPSLQETQYF
>14|few|TRBJ2-5|TRBV27|TRBD1
TGTGCCAGCAGTATACAGGGGACCCAAGAGACCCAGTACTTC
CASSIQGTQETQYF